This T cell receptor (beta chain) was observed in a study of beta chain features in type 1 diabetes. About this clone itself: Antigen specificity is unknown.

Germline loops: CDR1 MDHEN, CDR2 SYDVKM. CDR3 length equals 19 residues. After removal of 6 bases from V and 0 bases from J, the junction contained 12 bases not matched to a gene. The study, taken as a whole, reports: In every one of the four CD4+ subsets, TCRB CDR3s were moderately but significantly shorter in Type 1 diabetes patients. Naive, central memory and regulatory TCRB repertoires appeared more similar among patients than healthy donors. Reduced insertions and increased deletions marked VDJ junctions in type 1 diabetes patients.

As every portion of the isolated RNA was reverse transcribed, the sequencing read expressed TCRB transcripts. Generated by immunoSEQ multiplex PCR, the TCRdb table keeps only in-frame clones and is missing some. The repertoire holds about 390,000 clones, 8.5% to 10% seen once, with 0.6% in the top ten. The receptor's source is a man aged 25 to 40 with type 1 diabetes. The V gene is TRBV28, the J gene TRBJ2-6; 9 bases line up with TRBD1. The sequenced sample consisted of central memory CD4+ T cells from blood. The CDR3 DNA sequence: TGTGCCAGCAGACAGGGGGCCCTGATGACCTCCTCTGGGGCCAACGTCCTGACTTTC. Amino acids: CASRQGALMTSSGANVLTF. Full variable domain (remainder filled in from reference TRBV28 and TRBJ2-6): DVKVTQSSRYLVKRTGEKVFLECVQDMDHENMFWYRQDPGLGLRLIYFSYDVKMKEKGDIPEGYSVSREKKERFSLILESASTNQTSMYLCASRQGALMTSSGANVLTFGAGSRLTVL.